Listed here is a single T cell receptor beta chain. Its cognate antigen is unknown. These data belong to a study of cytomegalovirus exposure and HLA in healthy donors. Study results and caveats: CMV serostatus was the sole immune exposure information available. Analyzed later, most CMV-associated TCR beta chains appeared HLA-restricted. Associated with cytomegalovirus, according to the listing, were some 150 TCR beta chains. With high specificity and sensitivity, the classifier reportedly diagnosed cytomegalovirus status.

PCR used 60 Vbeta primers and 13 Jbeta primers. Sequencing used immunoSEQ multiplex PCR; TCRdb keeps in-frame clones, though not all of them. The data contain about 150,000 clones, approximately 71% of them singletons. Per the germline V gene, CDR1 is MDHEN and CDR2 is SYDVKM. CDR3 size: 12 residues. Trimming shortened V by 4 bases and J by 4 bases, and 5 bases separated the two germline ends. The rearrangement joins TRBV28 to TRBJ1-5, with D hard to call. The clonotype was recovered from a man younger than 35 in good health and CMV-seropositive. The sequenced sample was PBMCs. DNA of the CDR3: TGTGCCAGCAGTTCCACAAATCAGCCCCAGCATTTT. It specifies CASSSTNQPQHF.